The rows below give T cell receptor beta chains drawn from one sample of a study of a mutant IDH1 vaccine in newly diagnosed glioma. Data came from immunoSEQ multiplex PCR; TCRdb stores just in-frame clones and leaves some out. The top ten hold more than 0.55% of the sample, which has about 110,000 clones, 90% seen once. Their recognized antigens are unknown. The source was PBMCs, collected from a glioma patient whose treatment included an IDH1 peptide vaccine. All receptors derive from a woman between 50 and 59 years old with glioma. The CDR3 runs from the conserved cysteine through the conserved F or W. The D gene is left open where the match is weak. Size is omitted from some rows. Given values are once, few, many or a class for expanded clones.

- | TRBD1 | TRBJ1-2 | TRBV6-5 | CASSYSGTVSGYGYTF | TGTGCCAGCAGTTACTCGGGGACAGTATCGGGCTATGGCTACACCTTC
- | - | TRBJ2-7 | TRBV6-5 | CASSRDGDSYEQYF | TGTGCCAGCAGTCGGGACGGGGACTCCTACGAGCAGTACTTC
- | - | TRBJ1-1 | TRBV19 | CASSPREGATEAFF | TGTGCCAGTAGTCCCCGGGAAGGGGCAACTGAAGCTTTCTTT
few | - | TRBJ1-5 | TRBV7-9 | CASSSQDSNQPQHF | TGTGCCAGCAGCTCACAAGATAGCAATCAGCCCCAGCATTTT
once | - | TRBJ1-1 | TRBV28 | CASSLYENTEAFF | TGTGCCAGCAGTTTATACGAGAACACTGAAGCTTTCTTT
once | TRBD1 | TRBJ1-1 | TRBV6-1 | CASRPDRGSEAFF | TGTGCCAGCAGACCCGACAGGGGCTCTGAAGCTTTCTTT
once | - | TRBJ1-2 | TRBV28 | CASSFLLGYTF | TGTGCCAGCAGTTTTCTATTAGGCTACACCTTC
- | - | TRBJ2-3 | TRBV18 | CASSPIGTTDTQYF | TGTGCCAGCTCACCTATTGGGACCACAGATACGCAGTATTTT
- | TRBD2 | TRBJ2-1 | TRBV9 | CASSVDSGNSYNEQFF | TGTGCCAGCAGCGTAGATAGCGGGAATTCCTACAATGAGCAGTTCTTC
- | - | TRBJ2-6 | TRBV5-6 | CASSLEVGAGGANVLTF | TGTGCCAGCAGCTTGGAGGTAGGGGCGGGTGGGGCCAACGTCCTGACTTTC
- | - | TRBJ2-7 | TRBV5-4 | CASSLSGADEQYF | TGTGCCAGCAGCCTGTCAGGGGCGGACGAGCAGTACTTC
once | TRBD2 | TRBJ2-7 | TRBV7-9 | CASSLDGGSSYEQYF | TGTGCCAGCAGCTTAGATGGCGGGAGCTCCTACGAGCAGTACTTC
- | - | TRBJ1-2 | TRBV7-9 | CASSLGPNYGYTF | TGTGCCAGCAGCTTAGGGCCGAACTATGGCTACACCTTC
- | - | TRBJ1-4 | TRBV5-1 | CASSLAGNNEKLFF | TGCGCCAGCAGCTTGGCGGGGAATAATGAAAAACTGTTTTTT
- | - | TRBJ1-4 | TRBV5-4 | CASSVRAGSEKLFF | TGTGCCAGCAGCGTGCGAGCGGGGTCTGAAAAACTGTTTTTT
once | - | TRBJ2-7 | TRBV7-9 | CASSSVTADRPYEQYF | TGTGCCAGCAGCTCAGTTACCGCGGACAGACCCTACGAGCAGTACTTC
- | TRBD1 | TRBJ1-5 | TRBV6-1 | CASSKQGALNQPQHF | TGTGCCAGCAGCAAACAGGGGGCGCTGAATCAGCCCCAGCATTTT
- | - | TRBJ2-3 | TRBV28 | CAGGAAATDTQYF | TGTGCCGGGGGGGCCGCGGCGACAGATACGCAGTATTTT
- | TRBD1 | TRBJ2-7 | TRBV29-1 | CSVVGTGMSYEQYF | TGCAGCGTTGTAGGGACAGGGATGTCCTACGAGCAGTACTTC
- | - | TRBJ2-5 | TRBV9 | CASSVATGETRNQETQYF | TGTGCCAGCAGCGTAGCTACGGGCGAAACTAGGAACCAAGAGACCCAGTACTTC
- | - | TRBJ2-2 | TRBV28 | CASSLTPDGELFF | TGTGCCAGCAGTTTGACACCGGACGGGGAGCTGTTTTTT
- | TRBD1 | TRBJ1-4 | TRBV5-6 | CASSSAGTGVFEKLFF | TGTGCCAGCAGCTCGGCCGGGACAGGTGTGTTTGAAAAACTGTTTTTT
few | - | TRBJ2-1 | TRBV4-1 | CASSPGMRGEQFF | TGCGCCAGCAGCCCAGGGATGAGGGGGGAGCAGTTCTTC
- | TRBD1 | TRBJ1-2 | TRBV6-6 | CASSRTGGYGYTF | TGTGCCAGCAGTCGGACAGGAGGCTATGGCTACACCTTC